This T cell receptor (beta chain) was recovered during a study of blood T cell repertoires in COVID-19. Background on the study: Italy, Spain and the United States were the sources of the convalescent and acute COVID-19 samples.

People in the exposed group encountered a COVID-19 case within 2 weeks before entering the study. The repertoire was sequenced with immunoSEQ multiplex PCR; TCRdb's copy has only in-frame clones and lacks some. The data contain 300,000 to 350,000 clones, approximately 91% of them singletons. Specimen: PBMCs or T cells enriched from blood (not recorded which). The sequence derives from a woman aged 25 to 39 who had been exposed to COVID-19.

The CDR3 is CATSRDLGRSTDTQYF. The CDR3 DNA follows: TGTGCCACCAGCAGAGATCTCGGGAGGAGCACAGATACGCAGTATTTT. The chain couples TRBV15 to TRBJ2-3; TRBD2 aligns across 7 bases. Germline V CDR1 and CDR2: LNHNV, YYDKDF (reference sequence). The trim removed 0 bases at V and 0 bases at J, leaving 3 bases unmatched. CDR3 length equals 16 residues.